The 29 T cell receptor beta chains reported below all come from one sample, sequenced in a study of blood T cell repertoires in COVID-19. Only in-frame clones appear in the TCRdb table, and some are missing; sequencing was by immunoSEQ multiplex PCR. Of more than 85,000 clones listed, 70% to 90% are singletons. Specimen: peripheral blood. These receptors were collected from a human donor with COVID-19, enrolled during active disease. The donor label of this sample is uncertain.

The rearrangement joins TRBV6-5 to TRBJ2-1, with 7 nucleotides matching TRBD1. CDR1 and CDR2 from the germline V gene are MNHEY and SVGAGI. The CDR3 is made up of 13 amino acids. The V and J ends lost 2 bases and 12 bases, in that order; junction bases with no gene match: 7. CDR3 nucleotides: TGTGCCAGCAGTTACAAAGACAGGGACGGGCAGTTCTTC. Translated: CASSYKDRDGQFF.

The CDR3 is CASLQVGLSTDTQYF. The CDR3 DNA reads as TGCGCCAGTTTACAAGTGGGGCTGAGCACAGATACGCAGTATTTT. V gene TRBV5-1 combines with J gene TRBJ2-3, with D perhaps TRBD1 (5 bases). This CDR3 is 15 amino acids long. Germline CDR1 SGHRS, CDR2 YFSETQ. V was trimmed by 8 bases and J by 0 bases, leaving 16 bases between them.

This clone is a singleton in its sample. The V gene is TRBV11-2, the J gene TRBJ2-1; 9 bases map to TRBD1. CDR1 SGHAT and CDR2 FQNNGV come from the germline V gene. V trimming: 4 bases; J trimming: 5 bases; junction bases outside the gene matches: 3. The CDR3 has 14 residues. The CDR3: CASSSWDRDNEQFF. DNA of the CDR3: TGTGCCAGCAGCTCCTGGGACAGGGACAATGAGCAGTTCTTC.

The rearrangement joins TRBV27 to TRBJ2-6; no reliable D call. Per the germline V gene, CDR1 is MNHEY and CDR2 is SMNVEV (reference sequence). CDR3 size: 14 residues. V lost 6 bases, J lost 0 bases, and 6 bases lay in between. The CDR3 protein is CASSLYSGANVLTF. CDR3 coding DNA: TGTGCCAGCAGCCTCTACTCTGGGGCCAACGTCCTGACTTTC.

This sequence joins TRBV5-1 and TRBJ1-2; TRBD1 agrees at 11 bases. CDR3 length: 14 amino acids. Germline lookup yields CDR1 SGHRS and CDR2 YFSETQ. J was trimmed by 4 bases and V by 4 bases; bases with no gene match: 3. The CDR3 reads CASSGQGAGYGYTF. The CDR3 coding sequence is TGCGCCAGCAGCGGACAGGGGGCCGGCTATGGCTACACCTTC.

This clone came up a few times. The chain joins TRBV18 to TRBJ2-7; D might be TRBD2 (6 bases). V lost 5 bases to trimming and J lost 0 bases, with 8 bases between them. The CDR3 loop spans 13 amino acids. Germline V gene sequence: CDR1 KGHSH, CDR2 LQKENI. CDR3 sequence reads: CASSTGSSYEQYF. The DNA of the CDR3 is TGTGCCAGCTCAACCGGGAGCTCCTACGAGCAGTACTTC.

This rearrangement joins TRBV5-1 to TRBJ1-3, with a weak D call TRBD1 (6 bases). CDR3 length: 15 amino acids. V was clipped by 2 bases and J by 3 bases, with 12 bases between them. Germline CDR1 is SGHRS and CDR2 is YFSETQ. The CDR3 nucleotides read TGCGCCAGCAGCTTTGCAGGGGACCGTGGAAACACCATATATTTT. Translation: CASSFAGDRGNTIYF.

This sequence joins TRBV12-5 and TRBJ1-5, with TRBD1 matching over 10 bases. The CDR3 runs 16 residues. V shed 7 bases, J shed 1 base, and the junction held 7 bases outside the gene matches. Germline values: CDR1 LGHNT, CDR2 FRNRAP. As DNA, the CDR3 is TGTGCTAGTGCCCGCCGGGGACAGGGGAGCAATCAGCCCCAGCATTTT. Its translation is CASARRGQGSNQPQHF.

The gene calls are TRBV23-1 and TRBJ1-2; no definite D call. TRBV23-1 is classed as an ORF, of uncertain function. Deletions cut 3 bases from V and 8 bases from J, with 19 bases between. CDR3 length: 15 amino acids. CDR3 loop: CASSHPGGRQEGYTF. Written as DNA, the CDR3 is TGCGCCAGCAGTCACCCCGGCGGAAGGCAAGAAGGCTACACCTTC.

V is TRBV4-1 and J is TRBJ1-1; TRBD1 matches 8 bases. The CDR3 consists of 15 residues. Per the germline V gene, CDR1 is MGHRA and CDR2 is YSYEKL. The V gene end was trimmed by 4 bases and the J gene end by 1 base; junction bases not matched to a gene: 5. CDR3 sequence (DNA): TGCGCCAGCAGCCCCGGACAGGGAGCGAACACTGAAGCTTTCTTT. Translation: CASSPGQGANTEAFF.

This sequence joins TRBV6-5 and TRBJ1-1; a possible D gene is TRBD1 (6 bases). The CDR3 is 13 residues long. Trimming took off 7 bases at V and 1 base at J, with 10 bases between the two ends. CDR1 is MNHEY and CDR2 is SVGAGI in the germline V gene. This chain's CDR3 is CASMGAGNTEAFF. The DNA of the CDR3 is TGTGCCAGCATGGGGGCGGGGAACACTGAAGCTTTCTTT.

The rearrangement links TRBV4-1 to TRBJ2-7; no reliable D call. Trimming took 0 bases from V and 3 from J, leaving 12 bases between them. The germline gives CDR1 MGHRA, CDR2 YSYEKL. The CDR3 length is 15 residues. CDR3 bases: TGCGCCAGCAGCCAAGATAGTACTAATTACTACGAGCAGTACTTC. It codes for CASSQDSTNYYEQYF.

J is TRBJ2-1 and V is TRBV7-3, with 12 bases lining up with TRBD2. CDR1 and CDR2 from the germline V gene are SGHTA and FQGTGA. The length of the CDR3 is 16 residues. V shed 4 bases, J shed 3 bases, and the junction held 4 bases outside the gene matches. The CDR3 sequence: CASSSRTSGNYNEQFF. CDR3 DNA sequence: TGTGCCAGCAGCTCCCGGACTAGCGGGAACTACAATGAGCAGTTCTTC.

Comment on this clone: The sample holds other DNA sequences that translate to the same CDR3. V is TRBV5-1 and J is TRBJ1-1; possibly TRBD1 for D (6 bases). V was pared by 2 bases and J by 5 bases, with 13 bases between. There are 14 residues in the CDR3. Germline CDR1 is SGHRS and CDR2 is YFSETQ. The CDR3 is CASSLNRERTEAFF. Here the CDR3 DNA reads TGCGCCAGCAGCTTAAACAGGGAGAGGACTGAAGCTTTCTTT.

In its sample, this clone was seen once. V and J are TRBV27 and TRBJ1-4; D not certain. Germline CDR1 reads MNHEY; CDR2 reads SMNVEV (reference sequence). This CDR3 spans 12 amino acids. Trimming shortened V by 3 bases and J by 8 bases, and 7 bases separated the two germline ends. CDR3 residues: CASSFFGEKLFF. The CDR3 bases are TGTGCCAGCAGTTTCTTCGGGGAAAAACTGTTTTTT.

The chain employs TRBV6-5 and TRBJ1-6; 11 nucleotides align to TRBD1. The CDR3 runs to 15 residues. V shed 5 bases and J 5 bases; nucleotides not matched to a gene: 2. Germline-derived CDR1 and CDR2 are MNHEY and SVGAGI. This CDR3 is CASSRDRGDNSPLHF. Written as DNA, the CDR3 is TGTGCCAGCAGTAGGGACAGGGGGGATAATTCACCCCTCCACTTT.

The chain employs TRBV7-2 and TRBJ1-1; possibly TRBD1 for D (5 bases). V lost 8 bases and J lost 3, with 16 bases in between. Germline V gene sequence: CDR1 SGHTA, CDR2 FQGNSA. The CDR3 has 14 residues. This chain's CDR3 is CASGGTGTDTEAFF. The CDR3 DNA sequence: TGTGCCAGCGGAGGGACGGGGACGGACACTGAAGCTTTCTTT.

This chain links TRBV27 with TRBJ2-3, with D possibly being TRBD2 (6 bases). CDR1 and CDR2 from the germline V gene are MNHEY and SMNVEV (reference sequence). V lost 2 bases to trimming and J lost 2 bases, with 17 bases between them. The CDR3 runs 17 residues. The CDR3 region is CASSLSLLTRITDTQYF. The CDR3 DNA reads TGTGCCAGCAGTTTAAGTCTCTTGACTAGAATCACAGATACGCAGTATTTT.

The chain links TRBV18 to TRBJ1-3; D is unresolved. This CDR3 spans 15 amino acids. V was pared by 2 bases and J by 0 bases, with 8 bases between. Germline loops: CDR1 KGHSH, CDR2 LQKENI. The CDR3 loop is CASSPEAVSGNTIYF. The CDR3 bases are TGTGCCAGCTCACCAGAGGCCGTCTCTGGAAACACCATATATTTT.

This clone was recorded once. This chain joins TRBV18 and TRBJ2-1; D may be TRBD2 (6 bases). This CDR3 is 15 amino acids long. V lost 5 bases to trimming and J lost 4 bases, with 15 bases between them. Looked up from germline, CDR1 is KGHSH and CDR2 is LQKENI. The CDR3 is CASSTGDSGYNEQFF. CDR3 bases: TGTGCCAGCTCAACGGGGGACTCGGGGTACAATGAGCAGTTCTTC.

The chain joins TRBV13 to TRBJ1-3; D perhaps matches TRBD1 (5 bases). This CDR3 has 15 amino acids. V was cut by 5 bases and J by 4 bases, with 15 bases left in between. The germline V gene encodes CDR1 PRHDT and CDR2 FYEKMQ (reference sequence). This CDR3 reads CASSPWGDSGNTIYF. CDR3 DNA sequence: TGTGCCAGCAGCCCCTGGGGCGATTCGGGAAACACCATATATTTT.

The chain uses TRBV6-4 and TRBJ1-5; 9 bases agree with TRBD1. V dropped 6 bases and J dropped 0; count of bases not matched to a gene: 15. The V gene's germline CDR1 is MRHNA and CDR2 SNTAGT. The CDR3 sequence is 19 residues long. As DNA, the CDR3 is TGTGCCAGCAGGGAAGGGCAGGACAGGGGCCCTGATAGCAATCAGCCCCAGCATTTT. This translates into CASREGQDRGPDSNQPQHF.

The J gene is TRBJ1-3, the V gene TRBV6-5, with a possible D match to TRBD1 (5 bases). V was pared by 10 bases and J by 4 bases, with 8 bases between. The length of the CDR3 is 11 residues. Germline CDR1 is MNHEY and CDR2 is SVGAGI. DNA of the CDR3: TGTGCCATCAGACAGGGAAACACCATATATTTT. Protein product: CAIRQGNTIYF.

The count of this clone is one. CDR3 protein: CASSPLSGTGGSGYTF. For the CDR3, the DNA is TGTGCCAGCAGTCCACTTTCGGGGACAGGGGGCAGTGGCTACACCTTC. V is TRBV6-6 and J is TRBJ1-2; 12 nucleotides agree with TRBD1. This CDR3 is 16 amino acids long. With V trimmed by 5 bases and J by 7 bases, 11 bases remained unmatched. Germline V gene lookup returns CDR1 MNHNY and CDR2 SVGAGI (reference sequence).

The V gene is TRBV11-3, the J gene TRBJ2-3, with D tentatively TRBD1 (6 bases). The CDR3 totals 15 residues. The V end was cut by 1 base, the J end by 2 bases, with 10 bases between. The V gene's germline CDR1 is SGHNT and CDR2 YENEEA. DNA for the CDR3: TGTGCCAGCAGCTTAGGGGTGGGGGCCACAGATACGCAGTATTTT. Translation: CASSLGVGATDTQYF.

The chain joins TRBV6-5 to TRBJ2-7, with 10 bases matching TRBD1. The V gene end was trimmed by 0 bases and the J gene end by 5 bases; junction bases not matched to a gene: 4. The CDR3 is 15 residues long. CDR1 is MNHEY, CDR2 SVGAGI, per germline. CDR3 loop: CASSYSGTGDNEQYF. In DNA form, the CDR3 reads TGTGCCAGCAGTTACTCTGGGACAGGGGATAACGAGCAGTACTTC.

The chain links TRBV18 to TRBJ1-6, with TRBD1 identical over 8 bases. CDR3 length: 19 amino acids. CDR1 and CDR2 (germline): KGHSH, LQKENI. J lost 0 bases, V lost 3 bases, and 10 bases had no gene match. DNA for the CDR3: TGTGCCAGCTCACCCTTTTCAGGGGGCCCGAGCTCCTATAATTCACCCCTCCACTTT. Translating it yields CASSPFSGGPSSYNSPLHF. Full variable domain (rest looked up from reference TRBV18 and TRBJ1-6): NAGVMQNPRHLVRRRGQEARLRCSPMKGHSHVYWYRQLPEEGLKFMVYLQKENIIDESGMPKERFSAEFPKEGPSILRIQQVVRGDSAAYFCASSPFSGGPSSYNSPLHFGNGTRLTVT.

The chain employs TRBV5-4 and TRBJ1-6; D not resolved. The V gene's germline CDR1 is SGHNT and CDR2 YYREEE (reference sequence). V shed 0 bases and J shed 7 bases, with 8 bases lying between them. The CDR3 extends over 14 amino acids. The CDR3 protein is CASSLGQPNSPLHF. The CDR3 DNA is TGTGCCAGCAGCTTGGGACAACCCAATTCACCCCTCCACTTT.

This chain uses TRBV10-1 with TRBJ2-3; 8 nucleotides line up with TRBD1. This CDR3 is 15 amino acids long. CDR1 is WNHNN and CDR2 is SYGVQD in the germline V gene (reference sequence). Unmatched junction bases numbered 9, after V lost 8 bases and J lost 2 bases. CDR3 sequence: CASGNRGVDTDTQYF. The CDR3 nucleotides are TGCGCCAGCGGGAACAGGGGGGTAGACACAGATACGCAGTATTTT.